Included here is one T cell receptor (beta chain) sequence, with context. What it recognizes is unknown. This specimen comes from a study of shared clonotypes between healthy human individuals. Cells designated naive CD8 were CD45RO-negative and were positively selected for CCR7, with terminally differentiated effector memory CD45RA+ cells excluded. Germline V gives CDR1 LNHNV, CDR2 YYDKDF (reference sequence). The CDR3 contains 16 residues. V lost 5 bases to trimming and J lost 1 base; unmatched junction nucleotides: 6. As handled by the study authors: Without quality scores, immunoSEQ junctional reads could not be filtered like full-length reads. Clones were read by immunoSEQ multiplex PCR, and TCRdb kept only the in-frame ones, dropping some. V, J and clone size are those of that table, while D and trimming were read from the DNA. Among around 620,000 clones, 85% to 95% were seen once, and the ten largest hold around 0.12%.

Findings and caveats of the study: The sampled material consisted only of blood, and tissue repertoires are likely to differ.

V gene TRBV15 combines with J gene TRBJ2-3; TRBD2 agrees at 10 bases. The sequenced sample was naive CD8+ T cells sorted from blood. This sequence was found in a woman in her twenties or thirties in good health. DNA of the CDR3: TGTGCCACCAGCGATAGGACTAGCGGCCGCACAGATACGCAGTATTTT. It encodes CATSDRTSGRTDTQYF.